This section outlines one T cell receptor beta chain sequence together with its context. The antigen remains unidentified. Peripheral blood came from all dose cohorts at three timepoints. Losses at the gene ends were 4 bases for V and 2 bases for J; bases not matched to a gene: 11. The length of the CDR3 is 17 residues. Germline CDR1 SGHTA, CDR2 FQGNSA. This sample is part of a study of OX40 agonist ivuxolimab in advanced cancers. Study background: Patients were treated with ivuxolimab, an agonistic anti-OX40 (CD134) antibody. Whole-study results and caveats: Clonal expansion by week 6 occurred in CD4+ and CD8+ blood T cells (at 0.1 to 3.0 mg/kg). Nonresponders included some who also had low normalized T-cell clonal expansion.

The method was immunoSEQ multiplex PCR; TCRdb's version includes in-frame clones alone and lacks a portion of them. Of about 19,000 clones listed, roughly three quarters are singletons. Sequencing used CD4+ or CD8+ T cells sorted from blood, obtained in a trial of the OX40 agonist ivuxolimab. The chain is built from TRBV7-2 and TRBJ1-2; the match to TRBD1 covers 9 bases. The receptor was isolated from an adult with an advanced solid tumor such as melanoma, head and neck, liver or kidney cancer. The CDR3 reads CASSSSPGQGMNYGYTF. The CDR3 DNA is TGTGCCAGCAGCTCGTCTCCGGGACAGGGCATGAACTATGGCTACACCTTC. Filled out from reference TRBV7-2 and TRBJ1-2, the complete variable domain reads GAGVSQSPSNKVTEKGKDVELRCDPISGHTALYWYRQSLGQGLEFLIYFQGNSAPDKSGLPSDRFSAERTGGSVSTLTIQRTQQEDSAVYLCASSSSPGQGMNYGYTFGSGTRLTVV.